This TCR beta chain was retrieved from a study of blood T cell repertoires in COVID-19. CDR3 size: 14 residues. Germline CDR1 and CDR2: LGHNT and FRNRAP. V was clipped by 0 bases and J by 5 bases, with 8 bases between them. This clone was seen just once. Per the original methods: It was from reference gene primer amplification that nucleated cell counts were estimated. The assay was immunoSEQ multiplex PCR, and TCRdb's table has in-frame clones only and misses some. From that table come the V and J calls and clone size; the DNA was used to work out D and trimming. The sample has 200,000 to 250,000 clones; 75% to 90% are singletons.

Source material: PBMCs or T cells enriched from blood (not recorded which). This receptor was identified in a woman aged 30 to 39 who had been exposed to COVID-19. V usage is TRBV12-5 and J usage is TRBJ1-5, with D perhaps TRBD1 (5 bases). This chain's CDR3 is CASGLVGGDQPQHF. The DNA of the CDR3 is TGTGCTAGTGGTTTGGTCGGGGGGGATCAGCCCCAGCATTTT.